This T cell receptor beta chain came from a study of cytomegalovirus exposure and HLA in healthy donors. Study-wide points: In a later analysis, across HLA loci, associated TCR counts were highest for DRB1, lowest for HLA-C. Among TCR sequences, most were rare, though some public TCRs appeared in many donors. In a later analysis, the majority of CMV-associated beta chains seemingly showed HLA restriction. In a later analysis, several top co-occurrence clusters appeared linked to parvovirus B19, influenza, CMV and Epstein-Barr virus.

Note on this clone: Its target is unknown.

Both 60 Vbeta primers and 13 Jbeta primers went into the PCR. TCRdb's table, derived via immunoSEQ multiplex PCR, lists solely in-frame clones and lacks some. The data contain tens of thousands of clones, around 72% of them singletons. This clonotype was obtained from a woman in her forties or fifties in good health and CMV-seropositive. Material: PBMCs.

The CDR3 region is CASTTGVYGYTF. The CDR3 region has the DNA TGTGCCAGTACCACAGGGGTATATGGCTACACCTTC. The chain combines TRBV19 with TRBJ1-2, with TRBD1 matching over 7 bases. J gave up 5 bases and V 7 bases, and 4 bases lay outside the gene matches. Looked up from germline, CDR1 is LNHDA and CDR2 is SQIVND (reference sequence). This CDR3 contains 12 residues.